This is a list of T cell receptor beta chains from one sample in a study of blood T cell repertoires in COVID-19. TCRdb's table, derived via immunoSEQ multiplex PCR, lists solely in-frame clones and lacks some. The sample records approximately 290,000 clones, around nine tenths being singletons. Sequencing used peripheral blood. The receptors derive from an older woman with acute or convalescent COVID-19. Both conserved end residues are part of each CDR3. A D gene is named only where the DNA matches it firmly. A clone size is listed for some rows: how often the clone was seen (once, few, many), or a class if it is expanded.

D	V	J	size	CDR3	DNA
-	TRBV4-2	TRBJ1-1	-	CASSLGGASSEAFF	TGTGCCAGCAGCCTTGGGGGGGCGAGCTCTGAAGCTTTCTTT
-	TRBV7-2	TRBJ2-7	-	CASSLERSSYEQYF	TGTGCCAGCAGCTTAGAGAGGAGCTCCTACGAGCAGTACTTC
-	TRBV9	TRBJ1-4	-	CASIGSGYTNEKLFF	TGTGCCAGCATTGGGTCGGGGTACACTAATGAAAAACTGTTTTTT
TRBD1	TRBV10-3	TRBJ1-1	-	CAASGQGASEAFF	TGTGCCGCCTCGGGACAGGGGGCCTCTGAAGCTTTCTTT
-	TRBV7-8	TRBJ2-7	-	CASSLGRVQYF	TGTGCCAGCAGCTTAGGCAGGGTGCAGTACTTC
-	TRBV5-6	TRBJ1-1	few	CASSLTGPGTEAFF	TGTGCCAGCAGCTTGACAGGTCCCGGGACTGAAGCTTTCTTT
-	TRBV7-2	TRBJ1-5	once	CASSPAGTMRQPQHF	TGTGCCAGCAGCCCAGCAGGGACAATGAGGCAGCCCCAGCATTTT
-	TRBV4-1	TRBJ1-6	-	CASSQGEFSPLHF	TGCGCCAGCAGCCAAGGGGAGTTCTCACCCCTCCACTTT
TRBD2	TRBV10-3	TRBJ2-7	-	CAISESGGGFSYEQYF	TGTGCCATCAGTGAGTCGGGCGGGGGGTTTTCCTACGAGCAGTACTTC
TRBD1	TRBV4-3	TRBJ2-2	-	CASSQDHRGALGTGELFF	TGCGCCAGCAGCCAAGATCACAGGGGCGCCCTGGGCACCGGGGAGCTGTTTTTT
-	TRBV6-5	TRBJ2-1	-	CASSYRSSPASDEQFF	TGTGCCAGCAGTTATAGATCTAGTCCAGCCTCCGATGAGCAGTTCTTC
TRBD2	TRBV7-3	TRBJ2-3	once	CASSIMRGFTDTQYF	TGTGCCAGCAGCATAATGCGGGGGTTCACAGATACGCAGTATTTT
TRBD1	TRBV7-2	TRBJ1-2	-	CASSQSVAGGRSGYAHTF	TGTGCCAGCAGCCAATCCGTGGCAGGGGGAAGGTCTGGGTATGCTCACACCTTC
TRBD1	TRBV6-5	TRBJ1-2	-	CASSYSRDREDYGYTF	TGTGCCAGCAGTTACTCAAGGGACAGGGAAGACTATGGCTACACCTTC
TRBD2	TRBV19	TRBJ2-1	-	CASRGSGGNEQFF	TGTGCCAGTAGAGGTAGCGGGGGCAATGAGCAGTTCTTC
-	TRBV7-2	TRBJ2-5	-	CASSSHGEETQYF	TGTGCCAGCAGCTCCCACGGGGAAGAGACCCAGTACTTC
TRBD2	TRBV18	TRBJ2-7	-	CASSPSSGRAGDEQYF	TGTGCCAGCTCACCTTCTAGCGGGAGGGCCGGGGACGAGCAGTACTTC
TRBD1	TRBV4-2	TRBJ1-2	-	CASSQGRQGAVNYGYTF	TGTGCCAGCAGCCAAGGCAGGCAGGGGGCCGTTAACTATGGCTACACCTTC
TRBD2	TRBV5-1	TRBJ2-3	-	CASRPSSGATAVTQYF	TGCGCCAGCAGACCCTCTAGCGGGGCGACGGCGGTCACGCAGTATTTT
-	TRBV10-3	TRBJ1-5	few	CAIRGEGNQPQHF	TGTGCCATCAGAGGGGAGGGCAATCAGCCCCAGCATTTT
TRBD1	TRBV9	TRBJ1-5	-	CASSVAGQGNQPQHF	TGTGCCAGCAGCGTAGCGGGACAGGGGAATCAGCCCCAGCATTTT
-	TRBV14	TRBJ1-3	-	CASSQAVVTIYF	TGTGCCAGCAGCCAGGCGGTAGTCACCATATATTTT
-	TRBV5-5	TRBJ1-2	-	CASSLGQSDILRGGYTF	TGTGCCAGCAGCTTAGGACAGAGCGACATCCTCAGGGGTGGCTACACCTTC
-	TRBV7-9	TRBJ2-5	once	CASSSNFGQIQETQYF	TGTGCCAGCAGCTCAAATTTCGGACAGATCCAAGAGACCCAGTACTTC
-	TRBV6-9	TRBJ2-5	-	CASSYPPGDEGWQETQYF	TGTGCCAGCAGTTATCCCCCCGGAGATGAGGGTTGGCAAGAGACCCAGTACTTC
TRBD2	TRBV4-2	TRBJ2-7	-	CASSQENSGTYEQYF	TGTGCCAGCAGCCAAGAGAATAGCGGGACCTACGAGCAGTACTTC
-	TRBV11-2	TRBJ1-6	-	CASSLVPLGSGAYSPLHF	TGTGCCAGCAGCTTAGTCCCTCTGGGATCTGGGGCATATTCACCCCTCCACTTT
TRBD1	TRBV6-1	TRBJ2-6	-	CASSEGATGAAGANVLTF	TGTGCCAGCAGTGAGGGGGCCACAGGGGCCGCTGGGGCCAACGTCCTGACTTTC
TRBD2	TRBV5-6	TRBJ2-3	-	CASSLASGSRTDTQYF	TGTGCCAGCAGCTTGGCTAGCGGGAGCCGGACAGATACGCAGTATTTT
-	TRBV24-1	TRBJ2-3	-	CATSVAGRATDTQYF	TGTGCCACCAGTGTGGCGGGCCGAGCCACAGATACGCAGTATTTT
-	TRBV18	TRBJ1-5	-	CASSPPSEQPQHF	TGTGCCAGCTCACCACCGTCCGAGCAGCCCCAGCATTTT
TRBD2	TRBV7-2	TRBJ2-3	-	CASSNQLAGGPIDTQYF	TGTGCCAGCAGCAACCAACTAGCGGGGGGGCCGATAGATACGCAGTATTTT